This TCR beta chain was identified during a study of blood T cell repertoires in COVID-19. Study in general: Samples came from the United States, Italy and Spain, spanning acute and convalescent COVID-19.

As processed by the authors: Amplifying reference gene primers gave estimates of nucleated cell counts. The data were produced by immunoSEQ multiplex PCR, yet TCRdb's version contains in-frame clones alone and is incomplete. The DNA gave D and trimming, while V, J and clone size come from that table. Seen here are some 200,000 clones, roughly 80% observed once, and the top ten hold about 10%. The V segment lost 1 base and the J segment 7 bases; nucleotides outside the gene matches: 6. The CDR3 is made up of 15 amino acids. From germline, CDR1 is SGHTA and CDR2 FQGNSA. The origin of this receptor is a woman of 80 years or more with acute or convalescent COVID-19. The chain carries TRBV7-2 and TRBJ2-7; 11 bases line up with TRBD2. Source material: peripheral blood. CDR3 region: CASSLDLAGGREQYF. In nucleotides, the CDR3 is TGTGCCAGCAGCTTAGATCTAGCGGGGGGAAGGGAGCAGTACTTC.